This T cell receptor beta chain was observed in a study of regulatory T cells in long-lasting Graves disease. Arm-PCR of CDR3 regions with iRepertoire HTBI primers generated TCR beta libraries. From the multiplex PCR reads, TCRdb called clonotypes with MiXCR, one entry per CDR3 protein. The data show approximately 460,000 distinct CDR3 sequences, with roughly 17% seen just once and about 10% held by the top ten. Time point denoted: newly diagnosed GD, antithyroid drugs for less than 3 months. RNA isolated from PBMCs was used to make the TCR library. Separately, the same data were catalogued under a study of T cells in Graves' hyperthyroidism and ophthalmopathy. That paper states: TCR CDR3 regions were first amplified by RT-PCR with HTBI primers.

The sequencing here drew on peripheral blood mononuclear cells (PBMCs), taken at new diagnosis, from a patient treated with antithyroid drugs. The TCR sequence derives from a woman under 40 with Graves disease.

The chain's CDR3 is CASSGQSGYGYTF. The DNA for the CDR3 is TGTGCCAGCAGTGGACAGAGTGGCTATGGCTACACCTTC. This rearrangement joins TRBV25-1 to TRBJ1-2; maybe TRBD1 (5 bases). Germline V gives CDR1 MGHDK, CDR2 SYGVNS. CDR3 length equals 13 residues. Trimming pared 4 bases from V and 4 bases from J, leaving 10 bases between.